This T cell receptor beta chain comes out of a study of shared clonotypes between healthy human individuals. Study information: Samples came from two female and a few male donors aged 18 to 49.

Produced via immunoSEQ multiplex PCR; TCRdb's table is partial and in-frame only. Of around 980,000 clones in the sample, 78% were seen once. The CDR3 sequence is 13 residues long. CDR1 is KGHSH and CDR2 is LQKENI in the germline V gene. As concerns this clone: The junction departs from the called germline gene at one end, perhaps through a read error.

The chain couples TRBV18 to TRBJ1-2, with TRBD1 identical over 7 bases. The sequence derives from a man aged 18 to 29 in good health. Some clones in this sample may be carry-over from other donors' samples. Sequencing used memory CD4+ T cells from PBMCs. Subset meaning: CD45RA-negative fraction. The CDR3 nucleotides are TGTGCCAGCTCACCTGGGACAGACTATAGCTACACCTTC. Translation: CASSPGTDYSYTF.